This T cell receptor (beta chain) came from a study of cytomegalovirus exposure and HLA in healthy donors. On the study more broadly: Prior work identified about 120 million unique TCR beta sequences in approximately 180 million T cells.

Whole-study findings and limits: Presence/absence comparisons presumed near-even sequencing depth among donors. There were some V segments, including TRBV6-2 and TRBV6-3, excluded as indistinguishable. Reportedly, fewer N-insertions than the approximately 700-donor mean appeared in an Asian-associated ancestry cluster in a later analysis.

PCR involved 60 Vbeta and 13 Jbeta primers. Only in-frame clones appear in the TCRdb table, and some are missing; sequencing was by immunoSEQ multiplex PCR. There are about 180,000 clones in the sample; 75% to 85% occur only once, and 1.5% to 2% lies in the top ten. Germline V gene sequence: CDR1 MNHNY, CDR2 SVGAGI (reference sequence). This CDR3 comprises 16 residues. The V and J ends lost 5 bases and 1 base, in that order; junction bases with no gene match: 5. In regard to this clone: What it recognizes is unknown.

The clonotype originates from a young man in good health and CMV-seronegative. This chain connects TRBV6-6 to TRBJ2-5, with 12 bases matching TRBD2. Sample: PBMCs. CDR3 residues: CASSTGTSGFQETQYF. CDR3 nucleotide sequence: TGTGCCAGCAGTACCGGGACTAGCGGGTTCCAAGAGACCCAGTACTTC.